This TCR beta chain was found in a study of T cells after posttransplantation cyclophosphamide. Overall study findings and caveats: Later post-transplant blood repertoires were often dominated by donor CD8+ memory clones.

The assay was immunoSEQ multiplex PCR, and TCRdb's table has in-frame clones only and misses some. The profile covers fewer than 6,000 clones, with approximately 1.8% appearing a single time and around 28% taken by the ten largest. Worth noting for this clone: Its antigen is undetermined.

A marrow graft followed busulfan-fludarabine conditioning, with cyclophosphamide on days +3 and +4. This TCR was recovered from a young adult male patient who received an allogeneic stem cell transplant from a related donor, was CMV-positive, and had no GVHD. Some T cells may be supplied by the graft donor. The material sequenced was PBMCs, taken around 250 days after a stem cell transplant with posttransplant cyclophosphamide.

The CDR3 nucleotides read TGTGCCAGCAGTTCCCCGCCGAGTCCTGAAGCTTTCTTT. Encoded protein: CASSSPPSPEAFF. The V gene is TRBV6-5, the J gene TRBJ1-1; D unresolved. The CDR3 covers 13 residues. Germline CDR1 MNHEY, CDR2 SVGAGI. The V end lost 4 bases, the J end lost 6 bases, and 12 bases lay between the germline ends.